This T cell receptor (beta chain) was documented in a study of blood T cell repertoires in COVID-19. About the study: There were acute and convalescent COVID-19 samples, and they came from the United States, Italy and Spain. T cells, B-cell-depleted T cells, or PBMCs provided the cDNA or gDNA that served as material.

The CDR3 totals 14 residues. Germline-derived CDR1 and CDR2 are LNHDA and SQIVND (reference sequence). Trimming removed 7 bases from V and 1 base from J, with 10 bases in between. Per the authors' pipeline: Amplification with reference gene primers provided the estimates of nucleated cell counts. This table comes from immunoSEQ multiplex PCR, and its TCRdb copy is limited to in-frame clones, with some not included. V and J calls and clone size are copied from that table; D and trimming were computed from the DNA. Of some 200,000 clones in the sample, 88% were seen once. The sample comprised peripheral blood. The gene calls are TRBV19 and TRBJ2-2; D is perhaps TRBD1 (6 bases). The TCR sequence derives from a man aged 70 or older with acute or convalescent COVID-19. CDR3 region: CASNPGVNTGELFF. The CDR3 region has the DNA TGTGCCAGTAACCCAGGGGTGAACACCGGGGAGCTGTTTTTT. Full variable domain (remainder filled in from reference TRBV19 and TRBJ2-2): DGGITQSPKYLFRKEGQNVTLSCEQNLNHDAMYWYRQDPGQGLRLIYYSQIVNDFQKGDIAEGYSVSREKKESFPLTVTSAQKNPTAFYLCASNPGVNTGELFFGEGSRLTVL.